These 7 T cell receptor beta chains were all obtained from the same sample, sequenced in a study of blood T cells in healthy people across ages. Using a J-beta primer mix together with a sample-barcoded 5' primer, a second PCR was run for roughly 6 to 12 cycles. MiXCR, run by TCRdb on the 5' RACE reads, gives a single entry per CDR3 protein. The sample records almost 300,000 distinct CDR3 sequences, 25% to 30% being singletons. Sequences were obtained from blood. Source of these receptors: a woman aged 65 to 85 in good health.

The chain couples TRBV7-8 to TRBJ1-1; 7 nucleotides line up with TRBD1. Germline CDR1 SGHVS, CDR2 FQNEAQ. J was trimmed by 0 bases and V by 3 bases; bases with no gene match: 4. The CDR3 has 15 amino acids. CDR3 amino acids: CASSLRGRVNTEAFF. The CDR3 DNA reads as TGTGCCAGCAGCTTGAGGGGGCGCGTGAACACTGAAGCTTTCTTT.

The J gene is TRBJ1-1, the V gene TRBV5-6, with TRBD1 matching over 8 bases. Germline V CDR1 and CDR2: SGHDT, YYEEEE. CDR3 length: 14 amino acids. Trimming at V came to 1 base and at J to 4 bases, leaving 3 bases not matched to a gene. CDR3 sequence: CASSLPDRGTEAFF. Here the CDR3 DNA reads TGTGCCAGCAGCTTGCCAGACAGGGGCACTGAAGCTTTCTTT.

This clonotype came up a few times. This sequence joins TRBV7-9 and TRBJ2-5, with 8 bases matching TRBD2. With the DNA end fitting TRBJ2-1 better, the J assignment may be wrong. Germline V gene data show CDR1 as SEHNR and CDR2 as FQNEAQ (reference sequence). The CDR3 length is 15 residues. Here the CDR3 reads CASSLGLATYNEQFF. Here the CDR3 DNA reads TGTGCCAGCAGCTTAGGACTAGCGACCTACAATGAGCAGTTCTTC.

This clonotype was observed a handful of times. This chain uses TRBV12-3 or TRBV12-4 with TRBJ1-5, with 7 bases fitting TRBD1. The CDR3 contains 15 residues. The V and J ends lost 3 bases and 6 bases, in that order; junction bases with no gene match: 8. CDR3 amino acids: CASSFRLDRAQPQHF. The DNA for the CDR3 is TGTGCCAGCAGTTTCAGACTCGACAGGGCTCAGCCCCAGCATTTT.

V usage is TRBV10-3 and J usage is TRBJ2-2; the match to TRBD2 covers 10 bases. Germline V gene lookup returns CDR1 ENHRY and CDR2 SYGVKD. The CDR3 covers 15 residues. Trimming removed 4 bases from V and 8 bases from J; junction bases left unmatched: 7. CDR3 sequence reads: CAISASGRALGELFF. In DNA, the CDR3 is TGTGCCATCAGTGCGAGCGGGAGGGCCCTTGGGGAGCTGTTTTTT.

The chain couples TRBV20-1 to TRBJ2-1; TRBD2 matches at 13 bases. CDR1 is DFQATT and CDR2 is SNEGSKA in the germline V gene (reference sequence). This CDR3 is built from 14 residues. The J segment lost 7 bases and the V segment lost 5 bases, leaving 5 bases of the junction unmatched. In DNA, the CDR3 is TGCAGTGCTCAACTAGCGGGGGGGCGGAATGAGCAGTTCTTC. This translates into CSAQLAGGRNEQFF.

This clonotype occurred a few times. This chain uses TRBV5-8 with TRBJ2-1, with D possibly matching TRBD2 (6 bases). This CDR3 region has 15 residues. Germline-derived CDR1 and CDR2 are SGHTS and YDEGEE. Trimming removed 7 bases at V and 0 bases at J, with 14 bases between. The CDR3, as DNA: TGTGCCAGCTCTGGCGGGGATAGCTCCTACAATGAGCAGTTCTTC. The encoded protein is CASSGGDSSYNEQFF.